The TCR beta chain described here comes from a study of T cell changes during pregnancy in multiple sclerosis. Repertoires were generated with immunoSEQ multiplex PCR, while TCRdb's copy carries only in-frame clones and drops some. Of around 100,000 clones detected, 94% appear once; the ten largest clones hold around 0.96%. Germline CDR1 is SGDLS and CDR2 is YYNGEE. The CDR3 loop spans 14 amino acids. J gave up 3 bases and V 0 bases, and 2 bases lay outside the gene matches. V and J are TRBV9 and TRBJ2-7, with 8 bases identical to TRBD1. Specimen: peripheral blood, collected before pregnancy. The receptor comes from a female donor with multiple sclerosis, enrolled in a pregnancy study. For the CDR3, the DNA is TGTGCCAGCAGCGTAGCCACAGGGGGCTACGAGCAGTACTTC. It yields the protein CASSVATGGYEQYF. The whole variable domain, remainder taken from reference TRBV9 and TRBJ2-7, is DSGVTQTPKHLITATGQRVTLRCSPRSGDLSVYWYQQSLDQGLQFLIQYYNGEERAKGNILERFSAQQFPDLHSELNLSSLELGDSALYFCASSVATGGYEQYFGPGTRLTVT.